Each of the 19 T cell receptor beta chains below was sequenced from the same sample in a study of glioma-infiltrating T cells. The iRepertoire nested amplicon-rescue multiplex PCR amplified TCR alpha and beta CDR3s from RNA. TCRdb itself ran the multiplex PCR reads through MiXCR, one entry per CDR3 protein. The table lists about 180,000 distinct CDR3 sequences, over 40% of them singletons. Specimen: glioma tissue, nonneoplastic brain tissue, or PBMCs (not recorded which). The receptor set was obtained from a human donor with low-grade glioma or glioblastoma, undergoing nonglioma brain surgery, or in good health (not recorded which).

This clonotype was found many times. The V and J genes are TRBV15 and TRBJ1-1, with a weak D call TRBD1 (6 bases). Germline V gene data show CDR1 as LNHNV and CDR2 as YYDKDF (reference sequence). V dropped 3 bases and J dropped 1 base, with 12 bases sitting between them. This CDR3 is 15 amino acids long. The CDR3 DNA is TGTGCCACCAGCAGCCTGGACAGCGGGAACACTGAAGCTTTCTTT. This gives the protein CATSSLDSGNTEAFF.

There are a few counts of this clonotype. This chain links TRBV24-1 with TRBJ2-7, with TRBD2 identical over 8 bases. With 8 bases clipped from V and 3 bases from J, the junction kept 8 bases outside the gene matches. Germline CDR1 and CDR2: KGHDR and SFDVKD. CDR3 length equals 14 residues. CDR3 sequence (DNA): TGTGCCACCATTCTAGCGGGCCTCTTCTACGAGCAGTACTTC. It yields the protein CATILAGLFYEQYF.

This clonotype was seen only a few times. V usage is TRBV2 and J usage is TRBJ2-1; D is possibly TRBD2 (6 bases). Germline CDR1 and CDR2: SNHLY and FYNNEI. Trimming shortened V by 7 bases and J by 4 bases, and 11 bases separated the two germline ends. The CDR3 is 13 residues long. The CDR3 loop reads CASMSSEYNEQFF. The DNA of the CDR3 is TGTGCCAGCATGTCTAGCGAGTACAATGAGCAGTTCTTC.

This clonotype was seen a few times. The chain is built from TRBV29-1 and TRBJ1-1; D remains ambiguous. V gave up 5 bases and J gave up 0 bases, with 7 bases separating them. The germline V gene has CDR1 SQVTM and CDR2 ANQGSEA. This CDR3 spans 12 amino acids. The CDR3 sequence is CSVLQMNTEAFF. The CDR3 coding sequence is TGCAGCGTTCTACAGATGAACACTGAAGCTTTCTTT.

This clonotype was seen ten or more times. CDR3 in amino acids: CASSSRDRGHEQYF. The CDR3 DNA sequence: TGTGCCAGCAGTTCCCGGGACAGGGGCCACGAGCAGTACTTC. The chain links TRBV6-1 to TRBJ2-7, with TRBD1 matching over 10 bases. CDR1 is MNHNS and CDR2 is SASEGT in the germline V gene. There are 14 residues in the CDR3. Trimming cost V 5 bases and J 5 bases; bases outside gene matches: 6.

This clonotype occurred a few times. The chain is built from TRBV28 and TRBJ2-5, with 8 positions matching TRBD2. Germline V gene sequence: CDR1 MDHEN, CDR2 SYDVKM. Losses at the gene ends were 8 bases for V and 5 bases for J; bases not matched to a gene: 10. This CDR3 region has 14 residues. The CDR3 sequence is CASGPGGRQETQYF. For the CDR3, the DNA is TGTGCCAGCGGGCCTGGCGGGAGGCAGGAGACCCAGTACTTC.

Concerning this clonotype itself: Given a much more abundant clone one base away, this may be a read error. This chain links TRBV6-6 with TRBJ2-5, with 10 bases fitting TRBD2. This CDR3 has 16 residues. Germline V lookup: CDR1 MNHNY, CDR2 SVGAGI (reference sequence). Germline trimming cut 10 bases from V and 5 bases from J; bases unmatched to any gene: 16. The CDR3 here is CATSQLLAGGSETQYF. Written as DNA, the CDR3 is TGTGCCACCAGCCAGTTATTAGCGGGAGGCTCGGAGACCCAGTACTTC.

There are many counts of this clonotype. V usage is TRBV28 and J usage is TRBJ1-2; 8 bases are a match to TRBD1. V trimming: 5 bases; J trimming: 3 bases; junction bases outside the gene matches: 11. The germline V gene has CDR1 MDHEN and CDR2 SYDVKM. This CDR3 comprises 16 residues. The CDR3 loop is CASSRDLDRDHYGYTF. CDR3 in DNA: TGTGCCAGCAGTAGGGATCTGGACAGGGATCACTATGGCTACACCTTC.

CDR3 sequence (DNA): TGTGCCAGCAGCCAAGGGGGGCTAGCGGGACGAGAAGATACGCAGTATTTT. Protein product: CASSQGGLAGREDTQYF. The rearrangement joins TRBV28 to TRBJ2-3; 9 nucleotides line up with TRBD2. With 6 bases clipped from V and 5 bases from J, the junction kept 15 bases outside the gene matches. The CDR3 length is 17 residues. CDR1 and CDR2 from the germline V gene are MDHEN and SYDVKM.

The V call is TRBV19, the J call TRBJ2-5; 8 bases are a match to TRBD2. With 6 bases clipped from V and 1 base from J, the junction kept 4 bases outside the gene matches. Germline CDR1 reads LNHDA; CDR2 reads SQIVND (reference sequence). This CDR3 is built from 14 residues. This CDR3 is CASRITSGQETQYF. For the CDR3, the DNA is TGTGCCAGTAGGATTACTAGCGGCCAAGAGACCCAGTACTTC.

This clonotype showed up many times. The CDR3 sequence is CASSEVSDQPQHF. DNA for the CDR3: TGTGCCAGCAGTGAAGTAAGCGACCAGCCCCAGCATTTT. This rearrangement joins TRBV6-1 to TRBJ1-5; no clear D. CDR3 length equals 13 residues. V lost 1 base to trimming and J lost 7 bases, with 8 bases between them. CDR1 MNHNS and CDR2 SASEGT come from the germline V gene.

A remark on this clonotype: A read error may explain this, as a much larger clone is one base away. V and J are TRBV14 and TRBJ2-1; TRBD2 matches 9 bases. CDR1 SGHDN and CDR2 FVKESK come from the germline V gene. The CDR3 is 15 residues long. Trimming cost V 5 bases and J 5 bases; bases outside gene matches: 7. CDR3 protein: CASSTWTSANNEQFF. CDR3 in DNA: TGTGCCAGCAGCACGTGGACTAGCGCTAACAATGAGCAGTTCTTC. The whole variable domain, filled in from reference TRBV14 and TRBJ2-1, reads EAGVTQFPSHSVIEKGQTVTLRCDPISGHDNLYWYRRVMGKEIKFLLHFVKESKQDESGMPNNRFLAERTGGTYSTLKVQPAELEDSGVYFCASSTWTSANNEQFFGPGTRLTVL.

This clonotype was found many times. The CDR3 bases are TGTGCCAGCAGTCCCCGTCTGGGCCTCTCCTACGAGCAGTACTTC. Residues: CASSPRLGLSYEQYF. The gene calls are TRBV27 and TRBJ2-7, with D uncertain. Germline-derived CDR1 and CDR2 are MNHEY and SMNVEV (reference sequence). Trimming shortened V by 5 bases and J by 0 bases, and 14 bases separated the two germline ends. The CDR3 is 15 residues long.

Many counts were recorded for this clonotype. At one of its ends the junction is not consistent with the germline gene, which may arise from a read error. This chain uses TRBV6-1 with TRBJ2-1; 7 nucleotides line up with TRBD2. The CDR3 loop spans 14 amino acids. Germline assignment: CDR1 MNHNS and CDR2 SASEGT. As DNA, the CDR3 is TGTGCCATCAGTGAAGGACTAGATGGGAATGAGCAGTTCTTC. Translation gives CAISEGLDGNEQFF.

As to this clonotype: A clone one base away is much larger, so this may be a read error. The final CDR3 position lacks the conserved phenylalanine or tryptophan, pointing to a likely read error. The chain carries TRBV28 and TRBJ1-2; D not resolved. Trimming pared 6 bases from V and 7 bases from J, leaving 12 bases between. CDR1 and CDR2 from the germline V gene are MDHEN and SYDVKM. The CDR3 is 12 amino acids. The CDR3 nucleotides read TGTGCCAGCAGGAGCGCCCCCGGTGGCTACACCCTC. As protein: CASRSAPGGYTL.

On this clonotype: This clone may be a read error of a much larger clone one base away. Given the absence of the conserved phenylalanine or tryptophan at the CDR3 end, a read error is likely. The chain carries TRBV7-2 and TRBJ2-3; no reliable D call. Between the trimmed V and J ends, which lost 1 base and 4 bases, there was a span of 9 bases. Germline V gene sequence: CDR1 SGHTA, CDR2 FQGNSA. The CDR3 has 14 amino acids. The CDR3 bases are TGTGCCAGCAGCTTAGTTACGGGCGCAGATACGCAGTATATT. This gives the protein CASSLVTGADTQYI.

This clonotype turned up a few times. This chain links TRBV3-1 with TRBJ1-1; possible D gene TRBD1, 6 bases. Germline V CDR1 and CDR2: LGHDT, YNNKEL (reference sequence). CDR3 length equals 15 residues. The ends were cut back, 2 bases at V and 0 bases at J, with 10 bases in the middle. CDR3 residues: CASSQIGGLNTEAFF. Here the CDR3 DNA reads TGTGCCAGCAGCCAAATCGGGGGCTTGAACACTGAAGCTTTCTTT.

This chain connects TRBV5-1 to TRBJ2-3; the D is unclear. CDR1 and CDR2 (germline): SGHRS, YFSETQ. The CDR3 spans 15 residues. V was shortened by 5 bases and J by 3 bases, with 16 bases between the two germline ends. The CDR3 DNA sequence: TGCGCCAGCAGATTCGGTCCGAAGGGAACAGATACGCAGTATTTT. Translated, it gives CASRFGPKGTDTQYF. The full variable domain, rest sourced from reference TRBV5-1 and TRBJ2-3, is KAGVTQTPRYLIKTRGQQVTLSCSPISGHRSVSWYQQTPGQGLQFLFEYFSETQRNKGNFPGRFSGRQFSNSRSEMNVSTLELGDSALYLCASRFGPKGTDTQYFGPGTRLTVL.

The sample holds many counts of this clonotype. The rearrangement uses TRBV4-1 and TRBJ2-1; 9 positions match TRBD1. The CDR3 is made up of 15 amino acids. Germline trimming cut 0 bases from V and 9 bases from J; bases unmatched to any gene: 6. Germline CDR1 reads MGHRA; CDR2 reads YSYEKL. The CDR3 loop reads CASSQEGTGFGEQFF. DNA for the CDR3: TGCGCCAGCAGCCAAGAGGGGACAGGGTTCGGTGAGCAGTTCTTC.